The 24 T cell receptor beta chains in this list originate from one sample, sequenced in a study of shared clonotypes between healthy human individuals. Terminally differentiated effector memory CD45RA+ cells were left out of the naive CD8 fraction, which was CD45RO-negative and positively selected for CCR7. Profiled with immunoSEQ multiplex PCR; TCRdb holds only in-frame clones, not every one. The table shows about 1.9 million clones, with roughly 93% occurring only once. The material sequenced was naive CD8+ T cells from PBMCs. The receptors originated from a man aged 18 to 29 in good health. Some clones in this sample may be carry-over from other donors' samples.

The rearrangement joins TRBV27 to TRBJ2-1; D is possibly TRBD1 or TRBD2 (6 bases each). The germline gives CDR1 MNHEY, CDR2 SMNVEV (reference sequence). The CDR3 spans 15 residues. With 6 bases removed from V and 6 bases from J, the gap between germline ends came to 18 bases. The CDR3 loop is CASRAEGGRTNEQFF. The CDR3 region has the DNA TGTGCCAGCAGGGCTGAAGGGGGGAGGACCAATGAGCAGTTCTTC.

The rearrangement uses TRBV4-1 and TRBJ2-5; 14 bases are shared with TRBD2. The V gene end was trimmed by 6 bases and the J gene end by 5 bases; junction bases not matched to a gene: 14. Germline assignment: CDR1 MGHRA and CDR2 YSYEKL. The CDR3 runs 18 residues. The CDR3 nucleotides read TGCGCCAGCAGAAAAAGAACGGGACTAGCGGGAGAGGGTGAGACCCAGTACTTC. It yields the protein CASRKRTGLAGEGETQYF.

This rearrangement joins TRBV10-3 to TRBJ2-5, with a possible D match to TRBD2 (6 bases). V gave up 0 bases and J gave up 3 bases, with 8 bases separating them. There are 14 residues in the CDR3. CDR1 ENHRY and CDR2 SYGVKD come from the germline V gene. The CDR3 region is CAISESGGEETQYF. CDR3 DNA sequence: TGTGCCATCAGTGAGTCGGGGGGAGAAGAGACCCAGTACTTC.

Of note for this clone: At the DNA level, this CDR3 is encoded by other sequences in the same sample as well. V is TRBV7-9 and J is TRBJ2-7; D remains unclear. V was pared by 0 bases and J by 4 bases, with 7 bases between. CDR1 SEHNR and CDR2 FQNEAQ come from the germline V gene (reference sequence). The CDR3 loop spans 13 amino acids. The CDR3, as DNA: TGTGCCAGCAGCTTAGCCCCGGCGTACGAGCAGTACTTC. Translation gives CASSLAPAYEQYF.

V and J are TRBV18 and TRBJ2-7; no firm D call. CDR3 length: 13 residues. Per the germline V gene, CDR1 is KGHSH and CDR2 is LQKENI. Trimming pared 4 bases from V and 5 bases from J, leaving 12 bases between. The chain's CDR3 is CASSRPKPNEQYF. Here the CDR3 DNA reads TGTGCCAGCTCACGACCGAAACCCAACGAGCAGTACTTC. The entire variable domain, with the rest obtained from reference TRBV18 and TRBJ2-7, is as follows: NAGVMQNPRHLVRRRGQEARLRCSPMKGHSHVYWYRQLPEEGLKFMVYLQKENIIDESGMPKERFSAEFPKEGPSILRIQQVVRGDSAAYFCASSRPKPNEQYFGPGTRLTVT.

V is TRBV2 and J is TRBJ2-7; D is unclear. The CDR3 runs to 17 residues. Trimming left V 2 bases short and J 0 bases short, with 17 bases between. Germline V lookup: CDR1 SNHLY, CDR2 FYNNEI. CDR3 coding DNA: TGTGCCAGCAGTGAAAGGGAAGAACTCGCGGACTCCTACGAGCAGTACTTC. It codes for CASSEREELADSYEQYF.

V usage is TRBV9 and J usage is TRBJ1-1; 8 bases agree with TRBD1. The length of the CDR3 is 15 residues. The V segment lost 3 bases and the J segment 5 bases; nucleotides outside the gene matches: 9. Germline lookup yields CDR1 SGDLS and CDR2 YYNGEE. The CDR3 DNA reads TGTGCCAGCAGCGCCACGGGGACAGGAGCTACTGAAGCTTTCTTT. Translated, it gives CASSATGTGATEAFF.

This chain connects TRBV27 to TRBJ2-7; 7 bases match TRBD1. Losses at the gene ends were 4 bases for V and 3 bases for J; bases not matched to a gene: 6. The V gene's germline CDR1 is MNHEY and CDR2 SMNVEV (reference sequence). The CDR3 spans 14 residues. CDR3 amino acids: CASSWARGNYEQYF. The CDR3 DNA reads TGTGCCAGCAGTTGGGCCAGGGGGAACTACGAGCAGTACTTC.

The chain couples TRBV27 to TRBJ2-1; D is undetermined. Germline values: CDR1 MNHEY, CDR2 SMNVEV (reference sequence). Deletions cut 0 bases from V and 9 bases from J, with 18 bases between. The CDR3 runs 16 residues. CDR3 sequence: CASSLSPIPVGSEQFF. For the CDR3, the DNA is TGTGCCAGCAGTTTATCCCCTATACCTGTGGGTAGTGAGCAGTTCTTC.

The chain couples TRBV5-1 to TRBJ2-5; TRBD2 is a possible D gene (6 bases). V lost 3 bases and J 2 bases, leaving 17 bases between the germline ends. The CDR3 runs to 16 residues. Germline V lookup: CDR1 SGHRS, CDR2 YFSETQ. CDR3 region: CASSSGRDSLQETQYF. The CDR3 region has the DNA TGCGCCAGCAGCTCGGGCCGGGACTCCCTTCAAGAGACCCAGTACTTC.

The CDR3 sequence: CATSRDQLAESSTDTQYF. The CDR3 bases are TGTGCCACCAGCAGAGATCAGCTAGCGGAGTCCAGCACAGATACGCAGTATTTT. This chain connects TRBV15 to TRBJ2-3, with TRBD2 identical over 7 bases. Germline CDR1 LNHNV, CDR2 YYDKDF (reference sequence). J was trimmed by 0 bases and V by 0 bases; bases with no gene match: 9. The CDR3 sequence is 18 residues long.

The chain has TRBV5-1 and TRBJ1-2; D remains unclear. The V end was cut by 6 bases, the J end by 0 bases, with 21 bases between. The V gene's germline CDR1 is SGHRS and CDR2 YFSETQ. The CDR3 totals 17 residues. The CDR3 sequence is CASTNSPVGLTNYGYTF. CDR3 in DNA: TGCGCCAGCACAAATTCCCCCGTGGGATTGACTAACTATGGCTACACCTTC.

The chain recombines TRBV27 with TRBJ2-3; tentative D call: TRBD1 (6 bases). Germline CDR1 reads MNHEY; CDR2 reads SMNVEV (reference sequence). The CDR3 length is 16 residues. With 5 bases removed from V and 2 bases from J, the gap between germline ends came to 17 bases. DNA of the CDR3: TGTGCCAGCAGTACCTCGACAGGCGATTTCACAGATACGCAGTATTTT. Its protein is CASSTSTGDFTDTQYF.

V and J are TRBV15 and TRBJ1-2; D might be TRBD1 (5 bases). This CDR3 spans 12 amino acids. Germline V gives CDR1 LNHNV, CDR2 YYDKDF (reference sequence). The V gene lost 5 bases and the J gene lost 1 base, with 5 bases spanning the gap. Here the CDR3 reads CATSGGNYGYTF. The CDR3 DNA follows: TGTGCCACCAGCGGGGGTAACTATGGCTACACCTTC.

The gene calls are TRBV6-5 and TRBJ2-7; no clear D gene. The CDR3 spans 15 residues. V was cut by 5 bases and J by 0 bases, with 14 bases left in between. CDR1 and CDR2 from the germline V gene are MNHEY and SVGAGI. The CDR3 loop reads CASSTSGKSSYEQYF. CDR3 coding DNA: TGTGCCAGCAGTACCTCGGGTAAGAGCTCCTACGAGCAGTACTTC.

Only one count was recorded for this clone. DNA for the CDR3: TGCGCCAGCAGCCAAGATTCGGGTTTATTGAATGAGCAGTTCTTC. As protein: CASSQDSGLLNEQFF. The gene calls are TRBV4-3 and TRBJ2-1, with D uncertain. Trimming took 0 bases from V and 7 from J, leaving 13 bases between them. Germline loops: CDR1 LGHNA, CDR2 YSLEER. The CDR3 contains 15 residues.

The rearrangement links TRBV28 to TRBJ2-1; TRBD1 matches 8 bases. This CDR3 region has 15 residues. Germline-derived CDR1 and CDR2 are MDHEN and SYDVKM. V trimming: 5 bases; J trimming: 7 bases; junction bases outside the gene matches: 10. CDR3 sequence reads: CASSGPRQGSNEQFF. CDR3 in DNA: TGTGCCAGCAGTGGGCCACGACAGGGGTCGAATGAGCAGTTCTTC.

Details on this clone: The same CDR3 can be traced to other DNA sequences in this sample. The chain employs TRBV29-1 and TRBJ1-1, with D unclear. From germline, CDR1 is SQVTM and CDR2 ANQGSEA. The CDR3 loop spans 11 amino acids. Trimming stripped 4 bases from V and 1 base from J, with 4 bases between. The CDR3, as DNA: TGCAGCGTTGTTCAGAACACTGAAGCTTTCTTT. Its protein product is CSVVQNTEAFF.

The chain has TRBV7-8 and TRBJ1-3; TRBD1 aligns across 8 bases. Germline V gives CDR1 SGHVS, CDR2 FQNEAQ. This CDR3 spans 19 amino acids. Unmatched junction bases numbered 12, after V lost 2 bases and J lost 0 bases. The CDR3 bases are TGTGCCAGCAGCTTATATAGGGGCGACAGGGGCCGCTCTGGAAACACCATATATTTT. Translation: CASSLYRGDRGRSGNTIYF.

The chain uses TRBV2 and TRBJ2-3; unclear D gene. Germline V CDR1 and CDR2: SNHLY, FYNNEI. The ends were cut back, 4 bases at V and 5 bases at J, with 16 bases in the middle. This CDR3 has 15 amino acids. The CDR3 reads CASSVRQARQDTQYF. DNA for the CDR3: TGTGCCAGCAGTGTCCGCCAGGCTCGTCAAGATACGCAGTATTTT.

The genes are TRBV11-2 and TRBJ1-2; TRBD1 is a possible D gene (5 bases). V lost 5 bases, J lost 4 bases, and 20 bases lay in between. This CDR3 is built from 16 residues. CDR1 is SGHAT, CDR2 FQNNGV, per germline. CDR3 loop: CASSQKRDPGGYGYTF. For the CDR3, the DNA is TGTGCCAGCAGCCAAAAACGGGATCCGGGGGGCTATGGCTACACCTTC.

Notes on this clone: The sample contains more than one DNA sequence encoding this CDR3. This rearrangement joins TRBV9 to TRBJ2-3; 7 bases are a match to TRBD2. V trimming: 0 bases; J trimming: 4 bases; junction bases outside the gene matches: 5. The CDR3 length is 15 residues. The germline gives CDR1 SGDLS, CDR2 YYNGEE. The CDR3 sequence is CASSVAGAGADTQYF. The CDR3 region has the DNA TGTGCCAGCAGCGTAGCTGGGGCGGGAGCAGATACGCAGTATTTT.

V is TRBV4-3 and J is TRBJ1-2, with D possibly being TRBD1 (6 bases). Deletions cut 0 bases from V and 7 bases from J, with 12 bases between. Per the germline V gene, CDR1 is LGHNA and CDR2 is YSLEER. The length of the CDR3 is 14 residues. The CDR3 nucleotides are TGCGCCAGCAGCCAAGATAGGGGGGCGAGTGGCTACACCTTC. Translation gives CASSQDRGASGYTF.

This rearrangement joins TRBV23-1 to TRBJ1-2, with D unclear. TRBV23-1 is known as an ORF, though its function is uncertain. Trimming removed 0 bases from V and 8 bases from J, with 7 bases in between. The CDR3 is 12 amino acids. DNA of the CDR3: TGCGCCAGCAGTCAATCGGATAACGGCTACACCTTC. Translated: CASSQSDNGYTF.